These 27 T cell receptor beta chains were all obtained from the same sample, sequenced in a study of breast tumors, draining lymph nodes, adjacent tissues. One entry per CDR3 protein, called by TCRdb with MiXCR from the multiplex PCR reads. The data show around 22,000 distinct CDR3 sequences, with approximately 64% seen just once and 15% to 20% held by the top ten. Sequenced material: tumor-adjacent breast tissue. All receptors come from a female donor with breast cancer. Some clones in this sample may be carry-over from other donors' samples.

This clonotype came up many times. V and J are TRBV27 and TRBJ2-7; 7 nucleotides agree with TRBD2. Trimming removed 5 bases from V and 2 bases from J; junction bases left unmatched: 18. The V gene's germline CDR1 is MNHEY and CDR2 SMNVEV (reference sequence). This CDR3 comprises 18 residues. Here the CDR3 reads CASSPRTDRLARTYEQYF. Here the CDR3 DNA reads TGTGCCAGCAGTCCCCGGACGGACCGACTAGCCCGAACCTACGAGCAGTACTTC.

The gene calls are TRBV20-1 and TRBJ2-7; 12 nucleotides line up with TRBD2. This CDR3 contains 14 residues. With 7 bases clipped from V and 0 bases from J, the junction kept 4 bases outside the gene matches. The germline V gene encodes CDR1 DFQATT and CDR2 SNEGSKA (reference sequence). The CDR3 protein is CSVPLAGGSYEQYF. The CDR3 coding sequence is TGCAGTGTCCCACTAGCGGGGGGCTCCTACGAGCAGTACTTC.

The table lists this clonotype with many counts. This may arise from a read error, as a much more abundant clone is one base away. Because the CDR3's place on the DNA is in doubt, the DNA is left out and the CDR3 is given as listed by TCRdb. The chain links TRBV20-1 to TRBJ1-2; the D call in the table, TRBD1, was not verified against the DNA. Germline V gene sequence: CDR1 DFQATT, CDR2 SNEGSKA (reference sequence). The CDR3 region is 12 residues in length, termini included. This CDR3 reads CSARDWGDGSPF.

V gene TRBV2 combines with J gene TRBJ2-1; the D gene could be TRBD1 or TRBD2 (5 bases each). CDR1 and CDR2 (germline): SNHLY, FYNNEI. With 9 bases removed from V and 4 bases from J, the gap between germline ends came to 16 bases. The CDR3 consists of 14 residues. In nucleotides, the CDR3 is TGTGCCAGGAGAAAAAGGGACCGTTACAATGAGCAGTTCTTC. It yields the protein CARRKRDRYNEQFF.

Note on this clonotype: The junction departs from the called germline gene at one end, perhaps through a read error. The chain joins TRBV7-9 to TRBJ2-7; 11 bases are shared with TRBD2. The CDR3 consists of 14 residues. CDR1 is SEHNR and CDR2 is FQNEAQ in the germline V gene (reference sequence). CDR3 in DNA: TGTGCCAGCAGCGAAGGACTAGCGGGCTACGAGCAGCACTTC. It is translated as CASSEGLAGYEQHF.

The chain uses TRBV6-5 and TRBJ2-1; TRBD1 aligns across 7 bases. CDR3 length: 15 amino acids. The ends lost 6 bases at V and 3 bases at J; junction bases unmatched: 8. Germline V gives CDR1 MNHEY, CDR2 SVGAGI. CDR3 coding DNA: TGTGCCAGCAGAACAACCGGGACAGACTACAATGAGCAGTTCTTC. It yields the protein CASRTTGTDYNEQFF.

The V gene is TRBV2, the J gene TRBJ1-2; 9 positions match TRBD1. The CDR3 spans 16 residues. Trimming took 0 bases from V and 7 from J; bases not matched to a gene: 9. CDR1 and CDR2 from the germline V gene are SNHLY and FYNNEI. The DNA of the CDR3 is TGTGCCAGCAGTGAAGCGCTTCGGGACAGGGCCGCTGGCTACACCTTC. It yields the protein CASSEALRDRAAGYTF.

A remark on this clonotype: Given the absence of the conserved phenylalanine or tryptophan at the CDR3 end, a read error is likely. This rearrangement joins TRBV10-3 to TRBJ2-5; 9 bases align to TRBD2. Per the germline V gene, CDR1 is ENHRY and CDR2 is SYGVKD. The CDR3 runs to 15 residues. V shed 3 bases, J shed 6 bases, and the junction held 8 bases outside the gene matches. CDR3 DNA: TGTGCCATCAGTGACATCGGGACTAGCCGCCAGACCCAGTACCTC. This sequence encodes CAISDIGTSRQTQYL.

The sample holds many counts of this clonotype. This chain links TRBV20-1 with TRBJ2-5; tentative D call: TRBD2 (6 bases). Trimming stripped 5 bases from V and 2 bases from J, with 9 bases between. The length of the CDR3 is 12 residues. Germline V gene lookup returns CDR1 DFQATT and CDR2 SNEGSKA (reference sequence). The CDR3 loop reads CSAWDLQETQYF. The CDR3 bases are TGCAGTGCTTGGGACTTACAAGAGACCCAGTACTTC.

The rearrangement uses TRBV11-2 and TRBJ1-4; D perhaps matches TRBD1 (6 bases). CDR1 is SGHAT, CDR2 FQNNGV, per germline. V lost 1 base, J lost 6 bases, and 9 bases lay in between. The CDR3 consists of 14 residues. The CDR3 loop reads CASSLGTADEKLFF. In DNA, the CDR3 is TGTGCCAGCAGCTTAGGGACAGCTGATGAAAAACTGTTTTTT.

This clonotype has only one observation. V usage is TRBV18 and J usage is TRBJ2-7; a possible D gene is TRBD1 (5 bases). V lost 0 bases to trimming and J lost 3 bases, with 6 bases between them. CDR1 is KGHSH, CDR2 LQKENI, per germline. The CDR3 covers 13 residues. CDR3 nucleotide sequence: TGTGCCAGCTCACCACCGACAGACTACGAGCAGTACTTC. This encodes CASSPPTDYEQYF.

The V gene is TRBV20-1, the J gene TRBJ2-3; TRBD2 aligns across 15 bases. Losses at the gene ends were 0 bases for V and 0 bases for J; bases not matched to a gene: 7. CDR1 is DFQATT, CDR2 SNEGSKA, per germline (reference sequence). The CDR3 length is 19 residues. The CDR3 region is CSARDQPGLAGGSTDTQYF. Here the CDR3 DNA reads TGCAGTGCTAGAGATCAGCCGGGACTAGCGGGGGGAAGCACAGATACGCAGTATTTT.

This clonotype was seen once. J is TRBJ2-3 and V is TRBV5-5, with TRBD2 identical over 10 bases. V was clipped by 2 bases and J by 0 bases; unmatched bases: 3. Germline loops: CDR1 SGHKS, CDR2 YYEKEE (reference sequence). The CDR3 runs 16 residues. The CDR3 spells CASSLASGGSTDTQYF. The CDR3 DNA is TGTGCCAGCAGCTTAGCTAGCGGGGGTAGCACAGATACGCAGTATTTT.

This clonotype appeared many times. V is TRBV30 and J is TRBJ2-1; 10 bases are a match to TRBD1. The CDR3 contains 15 residues. The V gene end was trimmed by 3 bases and the J gene end by 7 bases; junction bases not matched to a gene: 9. CDR1 and CDR2 (germline): GTSNPN, SVGIG (reference sequence). CDR3 coding DNA: TGTGCCTGGAGACTGGACAGGGGGAAATCGAATGAGCAGTTCTTC. Encoded protein: CAWRLDRGKSNEQFF.

The chain combines TRBV30 with TRBJ2-1, with D unclear. Trimming took off 2 bases at V and 0 bases at J, with 2 bases between the two ends. The CDR3 covers 12 residues. CDR1 is GTSNPN and CDR2 is SVGIG in the germline V gene (reference sequence). The DNA for the CDR3 is TGTGCCTGGAGTCCCTCCTACAATGAGCAGTTCTTC. Translated: CAWSPSYNEQFF.

For this clonotype: It may be a read error: a sequence one base away is much more abundant. The genes are TRBV12-3 or TRBV12-4 and TRBJ1-1; D remains ambiguous. CDR3 length: 12 amino acids. CDR3 sequence reads: CASSLGNTEASF. DNA of the CDR3: TGTGCCAGCAGTTTGGGGAACACTGAAGCTTCCTTT.

This clonotype was recorded many times. The chain combines TRBV28 with TRBJ2-1; the match to TRBD2 covers 14 bases. There are 16 residues in the CDR3. Germline values: CDR1 MDHEN, CDR2 SYDVKM. Trimming took 6 bases from V and 3 from J; bases not matched to a gene: 4. The CDR3 coding sequence is TGTGCCAGCAGCGTGGGACTAGCGGGAGACTACAATGAGCAGTTCTTC. Its translation is CASSVGLAGDYNEQFF.

The chain carries TRBV15 and TRBJ2-1; no reliable D call. Germline CDR1 LNHNV, CDR2 YYDKDF (reference sequence). V lost 0 bases and J lost 4, with 16 bases in between. CDR3 length: 17 amino acids. The DNA for the CDR3 is TGTGCCACCAGCAGAGATACATTGGGCAGTGGGTACAATGAGCAGTTCTTC. This gives the protein CATSRDTLGSGYNEQFF. The full variable domain, completed using reference TRBV15 and TRBJ2-1, is DAMVIQNPRYQVTQFGKPVTLSCSQTLNHNVMYWYQQKSSQAPKLLFHYYDKDFNNEADTPDNFQSRRPNTSFCFLDIRSPGLGDTAMYLCATSRDTLGSGYNEQFFGPGTRLTVL.

This rearrangement joins TRBV13 to TRBJ2-2; 8 bases line up with TRBD1. V lost 5 bases, J lost 4 bases, and 9 bases stayed unmatched. Germline V lookup: CDR1 PRHDT, CDR2 FYEKMQ (reference sequence). This CDR3 has 16 amino acids. Written as DNA, the CDR3 is TGTGCCAGCAGCCCGCGGGACAGGTTGGGCACCGGGGAGCTGTTTTTT. Translated: CASSPRDRLGTGELFF.

By share of the sample, this clonotype is medium-sized (0.01 to 0.1%). J is TRBJ2-1 and V is TRBV10-3; 8 bases align to TRBD2. Germline assignment: CDR1 ENHRY and CDR2 SYGVKD. This CDR3 has 16 amino acids. V was pared by 0 bases and J by 4 bases, with 5 bases of the junction left unmatched. For the CDR3, the DNA is TGTGCCATCAGTGAGTCCATGGCGGGGGGTTACAATGAGCAGTTCTTC. Protein: CAISESMAGGYNEQFF.

This clonotype was counted once. The rearrangement joins TRBV24-1 to TRBJ2-2; D is unclear. V was shortened by 4 bases and J by 4 bases, with 12 bases between the two germline ends. CDR1 and CDR2 (germline): KGHDR, SFDVKD. This CDR3 region has 15 residues. The CDR3 loop is CATSDLDVGTGELFF. The DNA for the CDR3 is TGTGCCACCAGTGACCTGGACGTCGGCACCGGGGAGCTGTTTTTT.

V gene TRBV20-1 combines with J gene TRBJ1-5; possibly TRBD1 for D (5 bases). Deletions cut 1 base from V and 4 bases from J, with 11 bases between. This CDR3 is 14 amino acids long. Per germline, CDR1 DFQATT and CDR2 SNEGSKA (reference sequence). Here the CDR3 reads CSARAGSLNQPQHF. In nucleotides, the CDR3 is TGCAGTGCTAGAGCAGGGAGTTTAAATCAGCCCCAGCATTTT.

The chain couples TRBV6-2 or TRBV6-3 to TRBJ1-5; tentative D call: TRBD1 (5 bases). CDR3 size: 14 residues. The germline gives CDR1 MNHEY, CDR2 SVGEGT. Trimming took off 0 bases at V and 9 bases at J, with 12 bases between the two ends. This CDR3 is CASSYSYPGGPQHF. For the CDR3, the DNA is TGTGCCAGCAGTTACTCGTACCCCGGGGGGCCCCAGCATTTT.

This clonotype has at least ten counts. This clone may be a read error of a much larger clone one base away. CDR3 in DNA: TGTGCCAGCAGTCACGGGGACAATGAGCAGTTCTTC. It translates to CASSHGDNEQFF. The rearrangement uses TRBV6-6 and TRBJ2-1, with D perhaps matching TRBD2 (5 bases). Trimming shortened V by 5 bases and J by 5 bases, and 7 bases separated the two germline ends. The germline gives CDR1 MNHNY, CDR2 SVGAGI (reference sequence). CDR3 length: 12 residues.

This clonotype was detected many times. V and J are TRBV6-2 or TRBV6-3 and TRBJ2-1, with D possibly TRBD2 on 6 matching bases. The CDR3 totals 15 residues. V was trimmed by 7 bases and J by 10 bases, leaving 23 bases between them. In germline, CDR1 is MNHEY, CDR2 SVGEGT. The chain's CDR3 is CASTTGVPGSGEQFF. In DNA form, the CDR3 reads TGTGCCAGCACCACGGGAGTCCCTGGATCTGGGGAGCAGTTCTTC.

This clonotype is a singleton in its sample. The chain links TRBV2 to TRBJ1-5; D gene ambiguous. This CDR3 is built from 15 residues. V lost 3 bases to trimming and J lost 2 bases, with 11 bases between them. Germline V gene sequence: CDR1 SNHLY, CDR2 FYNNEI. The CDR3 DNA reads as TGTGCCAGCAGTGATGATGGGTATCGCAATCAGCCCCAGCATTTT. This encodes CASSDDGYRNQPQHF. The full variable domain, in which reference TRBV2 and TRBJ1-5 provide the parts outside the CDR3, is EPEVTQTPSHQVTQMGQEVILRCVPISNHLYFYWYRQILGQKVEFLVSFYNNEISEKSEIFDDQFSVERPDGSNFTLKIRSTKLEDSAMYFCASSDDGYRNQPQHFGDGTRLSIL.

This chain uses TRBV20-1 with TRBJ2-3; D gene uncertain. This CDR3 has 13 residues. The V end lost 6 bases, the J end lost 0 bases, and 10 bases lay between the germline ends. The V gene's germline CDR1 is DFQATT and CDR2 SNEGSKA (reference sequence). The CDR3 sequence is CSAILTSTDTQYF. CDR3 DNA sequence: TGCAGTGCCATTCTTACTAGCACAGATACGCAGTATTTT.